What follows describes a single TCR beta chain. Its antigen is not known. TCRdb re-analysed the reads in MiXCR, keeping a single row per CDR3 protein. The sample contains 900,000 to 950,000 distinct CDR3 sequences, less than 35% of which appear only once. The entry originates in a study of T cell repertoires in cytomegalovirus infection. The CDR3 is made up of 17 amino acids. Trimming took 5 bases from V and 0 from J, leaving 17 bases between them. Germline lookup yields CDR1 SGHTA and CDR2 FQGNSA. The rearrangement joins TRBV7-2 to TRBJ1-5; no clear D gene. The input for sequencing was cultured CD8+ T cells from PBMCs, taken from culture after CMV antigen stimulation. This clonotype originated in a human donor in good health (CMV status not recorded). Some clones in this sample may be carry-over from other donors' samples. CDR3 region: CASSQRSGLDSNQPQHF. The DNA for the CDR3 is TGTGCCAGCAGCCAACGGTCCGGGCTGGATAGCAATCAGCCCCAGCATTTT.